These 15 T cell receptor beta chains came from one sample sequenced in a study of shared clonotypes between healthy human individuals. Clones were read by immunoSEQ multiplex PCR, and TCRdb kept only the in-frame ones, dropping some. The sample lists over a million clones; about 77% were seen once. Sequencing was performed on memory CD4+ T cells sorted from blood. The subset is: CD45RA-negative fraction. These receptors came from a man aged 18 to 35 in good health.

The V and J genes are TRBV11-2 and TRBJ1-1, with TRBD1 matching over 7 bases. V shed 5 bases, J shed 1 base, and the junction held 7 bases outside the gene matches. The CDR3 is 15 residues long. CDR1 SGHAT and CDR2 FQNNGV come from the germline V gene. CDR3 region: CASSTQGTWNTEAFF. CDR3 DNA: TGTGCCAGCAGCACACAGGGGACTTGGAACACTGAAGCTTTCTTT.

CDR3: CASSLLATGDEQYF. The CDR3 coding sequence is TGTGCCAGCAGTTTATTGGCGACAGGGGACGAGCAGTACTTC. V usage is TRBV27 and J usage is TRBJ2-7; 8 bases are a match to TRBD1. From germline, CDR1 is MNHEY and CDR2 SMNVEV (reference sequence). V dropped 1 base and J dropped 5; count of bases not matched to a gene: 4. This CDR3 spans 14 amino acids.

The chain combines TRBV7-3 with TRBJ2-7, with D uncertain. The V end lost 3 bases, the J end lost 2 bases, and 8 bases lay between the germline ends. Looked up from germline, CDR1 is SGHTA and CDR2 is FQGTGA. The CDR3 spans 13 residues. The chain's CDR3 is CASSFRPTYEQYF. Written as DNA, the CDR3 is TGTGCCAGCAGCTTTAGGCCAACCTACGAGCAGTACTTC.

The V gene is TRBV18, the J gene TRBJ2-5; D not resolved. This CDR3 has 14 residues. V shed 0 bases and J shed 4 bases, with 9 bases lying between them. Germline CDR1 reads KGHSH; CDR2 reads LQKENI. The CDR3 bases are TGTGCCAGCTCACCACCAGCAAGCCGAGAGACCCAGTACTTC. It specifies CASSPPASRETQYF.

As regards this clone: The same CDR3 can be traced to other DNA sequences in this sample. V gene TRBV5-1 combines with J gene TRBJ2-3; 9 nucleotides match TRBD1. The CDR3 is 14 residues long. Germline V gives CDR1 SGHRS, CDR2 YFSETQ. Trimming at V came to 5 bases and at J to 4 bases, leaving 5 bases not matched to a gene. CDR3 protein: CASSLQGAADTQYF. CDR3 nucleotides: TGCGCCAGCAGTTTACAGGGGGCCGCAGATACGCAGTATTTT.

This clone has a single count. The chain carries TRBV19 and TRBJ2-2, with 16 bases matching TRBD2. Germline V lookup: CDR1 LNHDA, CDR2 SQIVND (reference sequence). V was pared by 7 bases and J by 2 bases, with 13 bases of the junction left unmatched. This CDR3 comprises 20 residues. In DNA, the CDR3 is TGTGCCAGTATTAACCCTCCGGGACTAGCGGGGGGGCCCAACACCGGGGAGCTGTTTTTT. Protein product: CASINPPGLAGGPNTGELFF. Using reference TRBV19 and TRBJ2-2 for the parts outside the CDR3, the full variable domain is DGGITQSPKYLFRKEGQNVTLSCEQNLNHDAMYWYRQDPGQGLRLIYYSQIVNDFQKGDIAEGYSVSREKKESFPLTVTSAQKNPTAFYLCASINPPGLAGGPNTGELFFGEGSRLTVL.

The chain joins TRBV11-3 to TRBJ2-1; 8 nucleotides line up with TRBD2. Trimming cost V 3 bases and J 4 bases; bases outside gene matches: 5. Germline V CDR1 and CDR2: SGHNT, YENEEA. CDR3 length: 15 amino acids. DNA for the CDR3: TGTGCCAGCAGCTTGGAGCGGGGGCCTTACAATGAGCAGTTCTTC. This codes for CASSLERGPYNEQFF.

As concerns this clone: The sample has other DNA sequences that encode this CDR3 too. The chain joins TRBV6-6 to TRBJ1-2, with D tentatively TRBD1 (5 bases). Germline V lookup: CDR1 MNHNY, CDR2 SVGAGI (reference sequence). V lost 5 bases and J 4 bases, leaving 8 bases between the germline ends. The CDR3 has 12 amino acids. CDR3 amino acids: CASSRDSYGYTF. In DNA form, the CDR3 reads TGTGCCAGCAGTCGAGACAGCTATGGCTACACCTTC.

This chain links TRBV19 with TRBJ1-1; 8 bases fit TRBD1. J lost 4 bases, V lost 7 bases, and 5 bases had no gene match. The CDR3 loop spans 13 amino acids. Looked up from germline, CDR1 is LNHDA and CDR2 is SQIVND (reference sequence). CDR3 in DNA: TGTGCCAGTATCCGGACAGGGACCACTGAAGCTTTCTTT. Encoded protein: CASIRTGTTEAFF. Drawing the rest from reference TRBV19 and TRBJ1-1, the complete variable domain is DGGITQSPKYLFRKEGQNVTLSCEQNLNHDAMYWYRQDPGQGLRLIYYSQIVNDFQKGDIAEGYSVSREKKESFPLTVTSAQKNPTAFYLCASIRTGTTEAFFGQGTRLTVV.

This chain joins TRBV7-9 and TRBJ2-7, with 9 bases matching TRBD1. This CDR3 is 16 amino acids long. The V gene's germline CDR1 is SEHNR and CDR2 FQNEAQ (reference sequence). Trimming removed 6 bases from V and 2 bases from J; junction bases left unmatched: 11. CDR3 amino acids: CASSFGLGQGPYEQYF. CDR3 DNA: TGTGCCAGCAGTTTCGGCCTGGGACAGGGACCCTACGAGCAGTACTTC. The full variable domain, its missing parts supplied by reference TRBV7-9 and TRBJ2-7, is DTGVSQNPRHKITKRGQNVTFRCDPISEHNRLYWYRQTLGQGPEFLTYFQNEAQLEKSRLLSDRFSAERPKGSFSTLEIQRTEQGDSAMYLCASSFGLGQGPYEQYFGPGTRLTVT.

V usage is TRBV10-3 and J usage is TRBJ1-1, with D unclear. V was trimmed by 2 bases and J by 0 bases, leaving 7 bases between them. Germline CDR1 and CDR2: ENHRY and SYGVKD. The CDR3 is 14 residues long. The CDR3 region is CAISEGRLNTEAFF. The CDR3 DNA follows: TGTGCCATCAGTGAGGGGCGGTTGAACACTGAAGCTTTCTTT.

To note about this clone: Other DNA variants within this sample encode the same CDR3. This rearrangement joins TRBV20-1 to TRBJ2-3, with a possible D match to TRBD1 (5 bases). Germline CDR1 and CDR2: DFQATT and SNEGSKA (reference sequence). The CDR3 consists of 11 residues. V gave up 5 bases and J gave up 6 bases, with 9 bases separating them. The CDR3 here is CSAPKGDTQYF. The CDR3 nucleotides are TGCAGTGCTCCCAAGGGGGATACGCAGTATTTT.

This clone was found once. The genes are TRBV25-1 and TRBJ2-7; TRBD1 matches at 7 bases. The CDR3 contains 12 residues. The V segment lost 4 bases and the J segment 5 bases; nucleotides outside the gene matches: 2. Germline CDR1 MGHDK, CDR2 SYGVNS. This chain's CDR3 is CASSGDRDEQYF. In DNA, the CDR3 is TGTGCCAGCAGTGGAGACAGGGACGAGCAGTACTTC.

CDR3 in DNA: TGTGCCAGCAGAATTGACAGGGTCCAACCCTACGAGCAGTACTTC. Encoded protein: CASRIDRVQPYEQYF. V is TRBV2 and J is TRBJ2-7; 7 bases match TRBD1. CDR1 is SNHLY and CDR2 is FYNNEI in the germline V gene. J lost 2 bases, V lost 6 bases, and 10 bases had no gene match. There are 15 residues in the CDR3.

The CDR3 DNA reads as TGCAGCGTTGAGGAGACAACAAACACTGAAGCTTTCTTT. It yields the protein CSVEETTNTEAFF. V usage is TRBV29-1 and J usage is TRBJ1-1, with unresolved D. V was clipped by 3 bases and J by 2 bases, with 10 bases between them. Germline loops: CDR1 SQVTM, CDR2 ANQGSEA. There are 13 residues in the CDR3.